This is a list of T cell receptor beta chains from one sample in a study of a mutant IDH1 vaccine in newly diagnosed glioma. The antigens these receptors bind are not known. Profiling relied on immunoSEQ multiplex PCR, and the TCRdb table lists in-frame clones only, not all of them. The data hold around 60,000 clones, with less than 85% observed a single time. The starting material was PBMCs, obtained from a glioma patient whose treatment included an IDH1 peptide vaccine. The source is a woman aged 45-65 years with glioma. Each CDR3 is given with its conserved first and last residue. The order of the fields is V gene, J gene, CDR3 protein.

TRBV6-5,TRBJ2-2,CASSWDRGATGELFF
TRBV29-1,TRBJ2-1,CSLTSGGVNSYNEQFF
TRBV25-1,TRBJ2-2,CASSQGGKNTGELFF
TRBV19,TRBJ1-2,CATTDRGRGIVGYTF
TRBV20-1,TRBJ1-2,CSAGESGGYTF
TRBV7-2,TRBJ2-5,CASSLWGPETQYF
TRBV13,TRBJ1-5,CASSLHGTSYQPQHF
TRBV19,TRBJ2-4,CASSTVAGGKNIQYF
TRBV5-3,TRBJ1-1,CARSWPDRANTEAFF
TRBV4-1,TRBJ2-2,CASKRGNTGELFF
TRBV7-6,TRBJ2-2,CASSSLGGANTGELFF
TRBV18,TRBJ2-5,CASSPGLAGLETQYF
TRBV11-3,TRBJ2-7,CASSLGAGSYEQYF